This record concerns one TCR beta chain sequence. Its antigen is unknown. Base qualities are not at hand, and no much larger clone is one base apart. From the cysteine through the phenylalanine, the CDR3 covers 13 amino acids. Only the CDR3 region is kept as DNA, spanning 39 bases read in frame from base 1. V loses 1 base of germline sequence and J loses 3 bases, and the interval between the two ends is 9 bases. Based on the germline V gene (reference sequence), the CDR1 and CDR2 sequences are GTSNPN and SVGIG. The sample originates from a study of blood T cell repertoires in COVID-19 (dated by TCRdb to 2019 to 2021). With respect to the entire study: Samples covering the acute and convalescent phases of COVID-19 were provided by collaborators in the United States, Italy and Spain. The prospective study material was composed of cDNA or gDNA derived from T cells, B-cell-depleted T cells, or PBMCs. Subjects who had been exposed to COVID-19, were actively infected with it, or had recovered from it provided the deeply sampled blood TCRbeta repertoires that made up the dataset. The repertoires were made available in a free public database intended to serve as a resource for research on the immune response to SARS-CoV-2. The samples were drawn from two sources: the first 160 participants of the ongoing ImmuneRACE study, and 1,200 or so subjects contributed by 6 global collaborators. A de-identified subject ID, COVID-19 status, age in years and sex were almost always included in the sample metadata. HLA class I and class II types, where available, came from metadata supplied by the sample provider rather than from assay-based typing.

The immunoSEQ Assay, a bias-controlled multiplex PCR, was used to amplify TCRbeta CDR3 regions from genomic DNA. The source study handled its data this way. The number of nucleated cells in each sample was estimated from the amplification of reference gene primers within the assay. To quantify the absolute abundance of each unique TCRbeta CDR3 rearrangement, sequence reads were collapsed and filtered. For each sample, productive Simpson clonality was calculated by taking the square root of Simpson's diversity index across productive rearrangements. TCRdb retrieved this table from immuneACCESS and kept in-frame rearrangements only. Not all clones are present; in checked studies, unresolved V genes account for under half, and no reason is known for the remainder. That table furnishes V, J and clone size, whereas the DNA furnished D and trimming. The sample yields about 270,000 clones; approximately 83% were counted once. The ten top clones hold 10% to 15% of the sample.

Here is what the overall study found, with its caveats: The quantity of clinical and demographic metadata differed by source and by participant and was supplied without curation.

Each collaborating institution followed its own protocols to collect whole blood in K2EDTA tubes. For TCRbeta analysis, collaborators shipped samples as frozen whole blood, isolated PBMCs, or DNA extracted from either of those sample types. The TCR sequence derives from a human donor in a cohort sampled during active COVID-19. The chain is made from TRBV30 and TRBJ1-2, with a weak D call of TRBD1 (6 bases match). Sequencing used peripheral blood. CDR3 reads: CAWSATGYYGYTF. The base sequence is TGTGCCTGGAGTGCTACAGGGTACTATGGCTACACCTTC.